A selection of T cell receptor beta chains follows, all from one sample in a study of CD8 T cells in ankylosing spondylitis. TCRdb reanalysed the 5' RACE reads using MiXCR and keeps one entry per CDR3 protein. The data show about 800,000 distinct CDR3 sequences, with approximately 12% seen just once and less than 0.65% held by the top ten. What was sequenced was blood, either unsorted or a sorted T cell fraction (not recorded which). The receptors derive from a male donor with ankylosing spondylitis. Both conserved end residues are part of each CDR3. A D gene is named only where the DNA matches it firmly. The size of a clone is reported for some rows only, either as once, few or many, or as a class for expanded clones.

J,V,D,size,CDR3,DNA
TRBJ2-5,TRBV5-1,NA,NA,CASSLAGTIYEETQYF,TGCGCCAGCAGCTTGGCAGGAACCATTTATGAAGAGACCCAGTACTTC
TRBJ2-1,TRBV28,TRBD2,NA,CASSLAGAGPSYNEQFF,TGTGCCAGCAGTTTAGCCGGAGCGGGACCCTCCTACAATGAGCAGTTCTTC
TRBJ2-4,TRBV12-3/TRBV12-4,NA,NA,CASSSDVINIQYF,TGTGCCAGCAGTTCCGACGTGATAAACATTCAGTACTTC
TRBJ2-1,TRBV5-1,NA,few,CASSSLSRAEQFF,TGCGCCAGCAGCTCACTCTCGAGGGCCGAGCAGTTCTTC
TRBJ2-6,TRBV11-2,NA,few,CASSLSYSGANVLTF,TGTGCCAGCAGCCTGTCGTACTCTGGGGCCAACGTCCTGACTTTC
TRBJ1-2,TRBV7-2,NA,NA,CASSPMGRSNYGYTF,TGTGCCAGCAGCCCAATGGGCAGAAGTAACTATGGCTACACCTTC
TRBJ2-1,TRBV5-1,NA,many,CASSLGYGQFSEQFF,TGCGCCAGCAGCTTGGGGTACGGACAATTCAGTGAGCAGTTCTTC
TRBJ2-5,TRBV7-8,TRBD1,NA,CASSPQGAAETQYF,TGTGCCAGCAGCCCACAGGGGGCGGCGGAGACCCAGTACTTC
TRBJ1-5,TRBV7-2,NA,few,CASSSRAGSNQPQHF,TGTGCCAGCAGCTCGCGGGCGGGAAGCAATCAGCCCCAGCATTTT
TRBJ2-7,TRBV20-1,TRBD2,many,CSARGLAGVNEQYF,TGCAGTGCTAGGGGACTAGCGGGAGTCAACGAGCAGTACTTC
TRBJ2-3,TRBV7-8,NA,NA,CASTPRGPEDTQYF,TGTGCCAGCACCCCGCGCGGCCCAGAGGATACGCAGTATTTT
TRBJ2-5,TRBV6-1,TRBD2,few,CASEAGGSQETQYF,TGTGCCAGCGAAGCGGGGGGTTCCCAAGAGACCCAGTACTTC
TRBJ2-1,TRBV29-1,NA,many,CSVEDPQGSSYNEQFF,TGCAGCGTTGAAGATCCACAGGGAAGCTCCTACAATGAGCAGTTCTTC
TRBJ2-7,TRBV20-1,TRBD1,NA,CSARSPRGRSEQYF,TGCAGTGCTAGATCCCCGAGGGGGCGATCCGAGCAGTACTTC
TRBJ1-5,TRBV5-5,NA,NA,CASSFGGGIGGKPQHF,TGTGCCAGCAGCTTTGGAGGCGGGATTGGGGGAAAGCCCCAGCATTTT
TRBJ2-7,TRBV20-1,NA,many,CSAPPRSTYEQYF,TGCAGTGCCCCGCCGAGGAGCACCTACGAGCAGTACTTC
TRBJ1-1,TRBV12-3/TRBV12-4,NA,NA,CASSFGARRTEAFF,TGTGCCAGCAGTTTTGGGGCTAGGCGAACTGAAGCTTTCTTT
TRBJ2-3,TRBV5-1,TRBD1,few,CASSALGQGDTQYF,TGCGCCAGCAGCGCCCTAGGACAGGGGGATACGCAGTATTTT
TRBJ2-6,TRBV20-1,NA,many,CSARDRRSGANVLTF,TGCAGTGCTAGAGATCGGAGGTCTGGGGCCAACGTCCTGACTTTC
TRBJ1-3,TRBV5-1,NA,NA,CASSLIQASGNTIYF,TGCGCCAGCAGCTTGATTCAGGCCTCTGGAAACACCATATATTTT
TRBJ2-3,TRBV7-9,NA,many,CASGSTVGTQYF,TGTGCCAGCGGTTCGACTGTTGGTACGCAGTATTTT
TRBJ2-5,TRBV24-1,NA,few,CATSDPGSSLRETQYF,TGTGCCACCAGTGACCCCGGGTCTTCTCTGCGGGAGACCCAGTACTTC
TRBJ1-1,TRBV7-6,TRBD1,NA,CASSLGDSRTEAFF,TGTGCCAGCAGCTTAGGGGACAGCCGCACTGAAGCTTTCTTT